This T cell receptor beta chain was captured in a study of shared clonotypes between healthy human individuals. Germline V gene sequence: CDR1 MNHNS, CDR2 SASEGT. The CDR3 covers 15 residues. The J segment lost 6 bases and the V segment lost 6 bases, leaving 9 bases of the junction unmatched. Sequencing used immunoSEQ multiplex PCR; TCRdb keeps in-frame clones, though not all of them. Here the sample spans around 1,900,000 clones, roughly 93% being singletons. Naive CD8 cells were CD45RO-negative, positively selected for CCR7, excluding terminally differentiated effector memory CD45RA+ cells. This sequence originates from a man aged 18-30 years in good health. Some clones in this sample may be carry-over from other donors' samples. This rearrangement joins TRBV6-1 to TRBJ2-1, with 9 bases matching TRBD2. The sample comprised naive CD8+ T cells from PBMCs. CDR3 coding DNA: TGTGCCAGCAGAGATAGCGGGAGCAGGCTCAATGAGCAGTTCTTC. Translated, it gives CASRDSGSRLNEQFF.